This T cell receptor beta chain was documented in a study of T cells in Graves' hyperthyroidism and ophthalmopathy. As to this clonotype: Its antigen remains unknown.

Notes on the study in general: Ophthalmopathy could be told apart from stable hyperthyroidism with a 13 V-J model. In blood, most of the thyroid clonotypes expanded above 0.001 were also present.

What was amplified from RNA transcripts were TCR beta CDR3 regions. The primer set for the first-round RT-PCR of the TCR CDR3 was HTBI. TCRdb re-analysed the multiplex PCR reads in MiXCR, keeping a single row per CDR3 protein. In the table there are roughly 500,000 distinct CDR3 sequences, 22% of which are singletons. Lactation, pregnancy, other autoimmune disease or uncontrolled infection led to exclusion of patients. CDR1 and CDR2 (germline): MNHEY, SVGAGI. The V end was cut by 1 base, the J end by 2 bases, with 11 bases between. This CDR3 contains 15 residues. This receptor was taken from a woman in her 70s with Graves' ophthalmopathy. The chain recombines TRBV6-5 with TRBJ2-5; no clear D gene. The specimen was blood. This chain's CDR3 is CASSYWLTTQETQYF. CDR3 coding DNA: TGTGCCAGCAGTTACTGGTTAACTACTCAAGAGACCCAGTACTTC.